The 16 T cell receptor beta chains below were found in one sample sequenced in a study of cytomegalovirus exposure and HLA in healthy donors. A multiplex PCR was run with 60 Vbeta primers and 13 Jbeta primers. TCRdb keeps only in-frame clones here, not all; method: immunoSEQ multiplex PCR. The sample lists 100,000 to 150,000 clones; about 15% were seen once. The sequencing input was PBMCs. The receptor set was obtained from a female donor in good health and CMV-seropositive.

This clone was seen only a few times. This rearrangement joins TRBV29-1 to TRBJ2-1, with TRBD2 matching 8 bases. Germline CDR1 is SQVTM and CDR2 is ANQGSEA. This CDR3 comprises 13 residues. The junction had 8 bases not matched to a gene; V was cut back by 6 bases and J by 7 bases. In DNA form, the CDR3 reads TGCAGCGTGAGCGGGAGACCGGGGAATGAGCAGTTCTTC. Amino acids: CSVSGRPGNEQFF.

This sequence joins TRBV6-6 and TRBJ1-2; 9 nucleotides align to TRBD1. The CDR3 has 15 amino acids. Germline trimming cut 5 bases from V and 8 bases from J; bases unmatched to any gene: 12. CDR1 and CDR2 from the germline V gene are MNHNY and SVGAGI (reference sequence). The CDR3 is CASSVGQGKLRGYTF. The CDR3 coding sequence is TGTGCCAGCAGTGTCGGACAGGGGAAACTCCGAGGCTACACCTTC.

J is TRBJ2-5 and V is TRBV6-4, with D unclear. The CDR3 has 16 amino acids. The germline gives CDR1 MRHNA, CDR2 SNTAGT. Trimming removed 5 bases at V and 0 bases at J, with 16 bases between. For the CDR3, the DNA is TGTGCCAGCAGTACCGAGTCCCCGATTTACCAAGAGACCCAGTACTTC. It encodes CASSTESPIYQETQYF.

This clone was detected only a few times. The chain links TRBV14 to TRBJ1-1; D not resolved. Germline V CDR1 and CDR2: SGHDN, FVKESK. Trimming removed 4 bases at V and 1 base at J, with 10 bases between. This CDR3 region has 14 residues. The CDR3 sequence: CASSPRVRNTEAFF. DNA for the CDR3: TGTGCCAGCAGCCCACGGGTTAGGAACACTGAAGCTTTCTTT.

The gene calls are TRBV4-2 and TRBJ1-2; TRBD1 is a possible D gene (5 bases). The CDR3 consists of 13 residues. CDR1 is LGHNA, CDR2 YNFKEQ, per germline. V lost 0 bases and J lost 4, with 6 bases in between. CDR3 bases: TGTGCCAGCAGCCAAGACAGGGTCTATGGCTACACCTTC. This encodes CASSQDRVYGYTF.

The gene calls are TRBV4-3 and TRBJ1-2; D gene uncertain. V lost 0 bases and J lost 4, with 18 bases in between. Looked up from germline, CDR1 is LGHNA and CDR2 is YSLEER. The CDR3 length is 17 residues. The CDR3 reads CASSQELSRRSGYGYTF. As DNA, the CDR3 is TGCGCCAGCAGCCAAGAATTGTCCAGGAGGTCAGGCTATGGCTACACCTTC.

The sample holds a few counts of this clone. The V and J genes are TRBV4-2 and TRBJ2-3; D is perhaps TRBD2 (6 bases). V was trimmed by 2 bases and J by 4 bases, leaving 13 bases between them. Germline V gene lookup returns CDR1 LGHNA and CDR2 YNFKEQ. The CDR3 totals 15 residues. The CDR3 coding sequence is TGTGCCAGCAGCCAATCCAGGGACTGGGCAGATACGCAGTATTTT. Translated: CASSQSRDWADTQYF.

This clone was picked up a small number of times. The chain is built from TRBV5-6 and TRBJ1-2; D might be TRBD1 (5 bases). V lost 0 bases, J lost 3 bases, and 15 bases lay in between. This CDR3 has 16 residues. Germline CDR1 and CDR2: SGHDT and YYEEEE. CDR3 residues: CASSLGTQGVYYGYTF. The CDR3, as DNA: TGTGCCAGCAGCTTGGGGACGCAGGGCGTGTACTATGGCTACACCTTC.

The V call is TRBV27, the J call TRBJ1-2; D might be TRBD1 (6 bases). Germline lookup yields CDR1 MNHEY and CDR2 SMNVEV (reference sequence). V was trimmed by 4 bases and J by 4 bases, leaving 19 bases between them. This CDR3 has 16 residues. CDR3 nucleotides: TGTGCCAGCAGTTATATGGGGGGGCGCGGCGTCTATGGCTACACCTTC. Its translation: CASSYMGGRGVYGYTF.

This clone was seen a few times. This rearrangement joins TRBV6-5 to TRBJ2-7, with 9 bases identical to TRBD2. Per the germline V gene, CDR1 is MNHEY and CDR2 is SVGAGI. Trimming cost V 5 bases and J 3 bases; bases outside gene matches: 5. The CDR3 runs 14 residues. The CDR3 is CASSRSGRNYEQYF. The CDR3 region has the DNA TGTGCCAGCAGTCGTAGCGGGAGAAACTACGAGCAGTACTTC.

This clone was observed a single time. The V gene is TRBV27, the J gene TRBJ2-1, with 11 bases identical to TRBD1. The germline gives CDR1 MNHEY, CDR2 SMNVEV (reference sequence). The CDR3 contains 15 residues. Trimming cost V 6 bases and J 4 bases; bases outside gene matches: 5. This CDR3 is CASSWGQGVYNEQFF. The CDR3 DNA sequence: TGTGCCAGCAGCTGGGGACAGGGGGTTTACAATGAGCAGTTCTTC.

CDR3 loop: CASSIRPVAETYQETQYF. In DNA, the CDR3 is TGTGCCAGTAGTATACGTCCAGTGGCGGAGACGTACCAAGAGACCCAGTACTTC. The rearrangement joins TRBV19 to TRBJ2-5; unclear D gene. The CDR3 is 18 amino acids. With 2 bases removed from V and 0 bases from J, the gap between germline ends came to 19 bases. Germline CDR1 is LNHDA and CDR2 is SQIVND (reference sequence).

The chain couples TRBV5-1 to TRBJ1-1; D is ambiguous. The CDR3 is made up of 14 amino acids. V gave up 4 bases and J gave up 0 bases, with 10 bases separating them. The germline V gene has CDR1 SGHRS and CDR2 YFSETQ. Written as DNA, the CDR3 is TGCGCCAGCAGCCGGACGGGGTTGAACACTGAAGCTTTCTTT. Protein product: CASSRTGLNTEAFF.

This CDR3 reads CASSHQALWNYGYTF. CDR3 in DNA: TGTGCCAGCAGCCACCAGGCTCTTTGGAACTATGGCTACACCTTC. The gene calls are TRBV4-2 and TRBJ1-2, with D unresolved. The germline gives CDR1 LGHNA, CDR2 YNFKEQ. CDR3 length: 15 residues. V gave up 3 bases and J gave up 2 bases, with 13 bases separating them.

In its sample, this clone was seen a few times. The J gene is TRBJ2-2, the V gene TRBV4-3; 9 bases agree with TRBD1. In germline, CDR1 is LGHNA, CDR2 YSLEER. Germline trimming cut 2 bases from V and 7 bases from J; bases unmatched to any gene: 5. This CDR3 contains 15 residues. Here the CDR3 reads CASSQPGQGIGELFF. The DNA for the CDR3 is TGCGCCAGCAGCCAACCGGGACAGGGAATCGGGGAGCTGTTTTTT.

J is TRBJ2-3 and V is TRBV4-3; unclear D gene. Trimming shortened V by 0 bases and J by 8 bases, and 9 bases separated the two germline ends. The CDR3 is made up of 13 amino acids. Germline V lookup: CDR1 LGHNA, CDR2 YSLEER. CDR3 amino acids: CASSQDPRSTQYF. DNA of the CDR3: TGCGCCAGCAGCCAAGACCCGCGTAGTACGCAGTATTTT.